The 31 T cell receptor beta chains presented below share a single source sample, sequenced in a study of PD-1 blockade in classical Hodgkin lymphoma. Sequenced by immunoSEQ multiplex PCR; TCRdb stores in-frame clones only, minus some. The table lists 57,000 or so clones, approximately 89% of them singletons, with 9.5% to 15% in the top ten. The patients all showed relapse after autologous stem cell transplantation, while their brentuximab vedotin exposure varied. Sample: peripheral blood mononuclear cells (PBMCs), taken at baseline. The receptors stem from a human donor with classical Hodgkin lymphoma.

V and J are TRBV30 and TRBJ1-6; D uncertain. Trimming left V 3 bases short and J 6 bases short, with 9 bases between. The CDR3 is 13 residues long. Per the germline V gene, CDR1 is GTSNPN and CDR2 is SVGIG (reference sequence). The CDR3 sequence is CAWSEGSNSPLHF. The CDR3 DNA is TGTGCCTGGAGCGAAGGGTCTAATTCACCCCTCCACTTT.

The chain links TRBV27 to TRBJ1-5; no clear D. The V end lost 5 bases, the J end lost 1 base, and 18 bases lay between the germline ends. Looked up from germline, CDR1 is MNHEY and CDR2 is SMNVEV (reference sequence). The CDR3 consists of 17 residues. This CDR3 reads CASSPRRGSGSNQPQHF. CDR3 bases: TGTGCCAGCAGTCCCCGACGGGGTTCGGGGAGCAATCAGCCCCAGCATTTT.

The CDR3 reads CASIRLGYTF. The CDR3 DNA reads as TGTGCCAGTATCCGACTGGGCTACACCTTC. The gene calls are TRBV2 and TRBJ1-2, with D unclear. Between the trimmed V and J ends, which lost 9 bases and 8 bases, there was a span of 10 bases. The CDR3 length is 10 residues. Germline assignment: CDR1 SNHLY and CDR2 FYNNEI.

This clone was seen only once. The gene calls are TRBV6-5 and TRBJ1-2, with 9 nucleotides matching TRBD1. The CDR3 contains 15 residues. The V and J ends lost 6 bases and 5 bases, in that order; junction bases with no gene match: 10. Looked up from germline, CDR1 is MNHEY and CDR2 is SVGAGI. The CDR3 DNA reads as TGTGCCAGCAGACACCCGGGACAGGGTCATTATGGCTACACCTTC. It specifies CASRHPGQGHYGYTF.

The rearrangement joins TRBV12-5 to TRBJ1-6, with unresolved D. Germline CDR1 reads LGHNT; CDR2 reads FRNRAP. Trimming took 3 bases from V and 1 from J, leaving 4 bases between them. The CDR3 length is 14 residues. The CDR3 reads CASGFGSYNSPLHF. In DNA, the CDR3 is TGTGCTAGTGGTTTCGGGTCCTATAATTCACCCCTCCACTTT. The full variable domain, completed using reference TRBV12-5 and TRBJ1-6, is DARVTQTPRHKVTEMGQEVTMRCQPILGHNTVFWYRQTMMQGLELLAYFRNRAPLDDSGMPKDRFSAEMPDATLATLKIQPSEPRDSAVYFCASGFGSYNSPLHFGNGTRLTVT.

The sample holds many counts of this clone. The junction departs from the called germline gene at one end, perhaps through a read error. The chain employs TRBV29-1 and TRBJ1-1; D not resolved. The CDR3 is 10 amino acids. Per germline, CDR1 SQVTM and CDR2 ANQGSEA. CDR3: CSVESLQPRF. CDR3 in DNA: TGCAGCGTTGAGAGCCTCCAACCCCGCTTT. The full variable domain, rest sourced from reference TRBV29-1 and TRBJ1-1, is SAVISQKPSRDICQRGTSLTIQCQVDSQVTMMFWYRQQPGQSLTLIATANQGSEATYESGFVIDKFPISRPNLTFSTLTVSNMSPEDSSIYLCSVESLQPRFGQGTRLTVV.

This chain connects TRBV28 to TRBJ1-1, with 7 nucleotides matching TRBD1. The CDR3 consists of 13 residues. Germline V CDR1 and CDR2: MDHEN, SYDVKM. V trimming: 6 bases; J trimming: 9 bases; junction bases outside the gene matches: 10. The CDR3 DNA follows: TGTGCCAGCAGAGACGGGACAGCTCAACAAGCTTTCTTT. Translated, it gives CASRDGTAQQAFF.

This clone came up a few times. The genes are TRBV6-6 and TRBJ1-2; D unclear. The V and J ends lost 0 bases and 0 bases respectively, with 2 bases between them. Germline lookup yields CDR1 MNHNY and CDR2 SVGAGI (reference sequence). This CDR3 is built from 13 residues. CDR3 amino acids: CASSYSPNYGYTF. The CDR3 DNA reads as TGTGCCAGCAGTTACTCCCCTAACTATGGCTACACCTTC.

The gene calls are TRBV10-3 and TRBJ2-7, with 9 bases matching TRBD1. Germline CDR1 is ENHRY and CDR2 is SYGVKD. The CDR3 runs 12 residues. J gave up 3 bases and V 7 bases, and 1 base lay outside the gene matches. The CDR3 DNA reads TGTGCCATCAAGGGACAGGGCTACGAGCAGTACTTC. It specifies CAIKGQGYEQYF.

The rearrangement joins TRBV7-8 to TRBJ1-1, with 10 bases matching TRBD1. Looked up from germline, CDR1 is SGHVS and CDR2 is FQNEAQ. This CDR3 has 13 amino acids. Trimming took 5 bases from V and 4 from J; bases not matched to a gene: 1. Here the CDR3 DNA reads TGTGCCAGCAGCCGGACAGGGGGCACTGAAGCTTTCTTT. Encoded protein: CASSRTGGTEAFF.

The chain has TRBV15 and TRBJ1-4; D gene unclear. Per germline, CDR1 LNHNV and CDR2 YYDKDF (reference sequence). The CDR3 contains 13 residues. Deletions cut 1 base from V and 7 bases from J, with 7 bases between. The CDR3 nucleotides read TGTGCCACCAGCAGAGCGGACCGTGAAAAACTGTTTTTT. Translating gives CATSRADREKLFF.

This chain joins TRBV6-5 and TRBJ1-2; a weak D match, TRBD1 (6 bases). Germline CDR1 MNHEY, CDR2 SVGAGI. V was shortened by 4 bases and J by 6 bases, with 12 bases between the two germline ends. This CDR3 has 13 amino acids. The CDR3 nucleotides are TGTGCCAGCAGTTCGACGGGGGCACATGGCTACACCTTC. Its translation is CASSSTGAHGYTF.

This clone was found once. The chain carries TRBV4-3 and TRBJ1-1; no clear D. CDR3 length: 13 residues. Trimming cost V 1 base and J 1 base, with 4 bases left between them. Germline loops: CDR1 LGHNA, CDR2 YSLEER. The CDR3 nucleotides read TGCGCCAGCAGCCAAGGCCGGAACACTGAAGCTTTCTTT. It is translated as CASSQGRNTEAFF.

This clone was recorded only once. This chain links TRBV6-6 with TRBJ1-6; 8 bases are shared with TRBD1. Germline V gives CDR1 MNHNY, CDR2 SVGAGI (reference sequence). The CDR3 is 15 amino acids. Trimming at V came to 4 bases and at J to 11 bases, leaving 10 bases not matched to a gene. The DNA of the CDR3 is TGTGCCAGCAGTTTCCTAGGACAGGGTGGGGCACCCCTCCACTTT. Its protein is CASSFLGQGGAPLHF.

The V and J genes are TRBV4-1 and TRBJ2-1; the D gene is possibly TRBD1 (5 bases). Trimming took off 3 bases at V and 6 bases at J, with 9 bases between the two ends. Per the germline V gene, CDR1 is MGHRA and CDR2 is YSYEKL. The CDR3 consists of 13 residues. CDR3 residues: CASSQDTGNEQFF. CDR3 bases: TGCGCCAGCAGCCAGGATACAGGCAATGAGCAGTTCTTC.

The rearrangement joins TRBV9 to TRBJ1-3; D is unresolved. There are 14 residues in the CDR3. Trimming cost V 4 bases and J 2 bases, with 10 bases left between them. Germline assignment: CDR1 SGDLS and CDR2 YYNGEE. In DNA form, the CDR3 reads TGTGCCAGCAGCCATTCCGGGGCTGGAAACACCATATATTTT. It codes for CASSHSGAGNTIYF.

This chain joins TRBV6-5 and TRBJ1-2, with 10 bases aligning to TRBD1. Looked up from germline, CDR1 is MNHEY and CDR2 is SVGAGI. There are 14 residues in the CDR3. J lost 4 bases, V lost 8 bases, and 7 bases had no gene match. Here the CDR3 reads CASQSGQGSYGYTF. Written as DNA, the CDR3 is TGTGCCAGCCAATCGGGACAGGGGAGCTATGGCTACACCTTC.

J is TRBJ1-1 and V is TRBV18; 7 bases map to TRBD1. The CDR3 extends over 16 amino acids. Per the germline V gene, CDR1 is KGHSH and CDR2 is LQKENI. Losses at the gene ends were 1 base for V and 0 bases for J; bases not matched to a gene: 5. The CDR3 sequence is CASSPRQGGMNTEAFF. CDR3 nucleotides: TGTGCCAGCTCACCACGGCAGGGGGGGATGAACACTGAAGCTTTCTTT.

This clone was observed a single time. This rearrangement joins TRBV5-1 to TRBJ1-4; tentatively, D is TRBD1 (5 bases). CDR3 length: 13 amino acids. Germline CDR1 is SGHRS and CDR2 is YFSETQ. V shed 4 bases and J shed 4 bases, with 8 bases lying between them. The CDR3 nucleotides read TGCGCCAGCAGCCCTAGGGGTAATGAAAAACTGTTTTTT. Translation: CASSPRGNEKLFF.

V is TRBV5-4 and J is TRBJ2-2, with a possible D match to TRBD2 (6 bases). CDR1 is SGHNT and CDR2 is YYREEE in the germline V gene (reference sequence). The CDR3 runs to 15 residues. V was cut by 0 bases and J by 6 bases, with 12 bases left in between. In DNA form, the CDR3 reads TGTGCCAGCAGCTTGGAGGGACTTACGTCCGGGGAGCTGTTTTTT. Translated: CASSLEGLTSGELFF.

CDR3 sequence (DNA): TGTGCCTGGAGTTTATTGACGGTCGGGGAGCTGTTTTTT. It yields the protein CAWSLLTVGELFF. V usage is TRBV30 and J usage is TRBJ2-2; D ambiguous. The CDR3 has 13 residues. Trimming left V 2 bases short and J 7 bases short, with 11 bases between. CDR1 is GTSNPN and CDR2 is SVGIG in the germline V gene (reference sequence). Full variable domain (rest looked up from reference TRBV30 and TRBJ2-2): SQTIHQWPATLVQPVGSPLSLECTVEGTSNPNLYWYRQAAGRGLQLLFYSVGIGQISSEVPQNLSASRPQDRQFILSSKKLLLSDSGFYLCAWSLLTVGELFFGEGSRLTVL.

The chain links TRBV6-5 to TRBJ1-3; D may be TRBD1 (5 bases). Per germline, CDR1 MNHEY and CDR2 SVGAGI. Trimming left V 2 bases short and J 2 bases short, with 10 bases between. The CDR3 spans 15 residues. The CDR3 DNA follows: TGTGCCAGCAGTTACGGGGCGGGAGCTGGAAACACCATATATTTT. Protein product: CASSYGAGAGNTIYF.

The V gene is TRBV28, the J gene TRBJ1-2; no clear D gene. This CDR3 region has 13 residues. The V end was cut by 3 bases, the J end by 2 bases, with 7 bases between. Germline lookup yields CDR1 MDHEN and CDR2 SYDVKM. The CDR3 here is CASSFSRNYGYTF. As DNA, the CDR3 is TGTGCCAGCAGTTTTAGTCGGAACTATGGCTACACCTTC.

The chain carries TRBV4-1 and TRBJ2-3; the match to TRBD2 covers 13 bases. Germline V gene lookup returns CDR1 MGHRA and CDR2 YSYEKL. The CDR3 spans 19 residues. J lost 2 bases, V lost 0 bases, and 8 bases had no gene match. This chain's CDR3 is CASSQDRLTSGGDTDTQYF. The CDR3 bases are TGCGCCAGCAGCCAAGATCGATTAACTAGCGGGGGGGACACAGATACGCAGTATTTT.

This clone turned up a few times. The chain is built from TRBV7-8 and TRBJ2-1, with a possible D match to TRBD2 (5 bases). The V gene lost 4 bases and the J gene lost 9 bases, with 10 bases spanning the gap. This CDR3 contains 12 residues. Per the germline V gene, CDR1 is SGHVS and CDR2 is FQNEAQ. The CDR3 sequence: CASSSFAGEQFF. In nucleotides, the CDR3 is TGTGCCAGCAGCTCATTCGCGGGTGAGCAGTTCTTC.

The V and J genes are TRBV11-2 and TRBJ2-7; 9 positions match TRBD1. This CDR3 region has 15 residues. The V gene end was trimmed by 7 bases and the J gene end by 3 bases; junction bases not matched to a gene: 10. The germline V gene encodes CDR1 SGHAT and CDR2 FQNNGV. The CDR3 region has the DNA TGTGCCAGCAACTACGACGGGACAGGGTTCTACGAGCAGTACTTC. It translates to CASNYDGTGFYEQYF.

This chain connects TRBV4-3 to TRBJ2-7; the D gene could be TRBD1 or TRBD2 (7 bases each). V was trimmed by 5 bases and J by 3 bases, leaving 17 bases between them. Looked up from germline, CDR1 is LGHNA and CDR2 is YSLEER. The CDR3 runs to 15 residues. CDR3 DNA: TGCGCCAGCAGCACCCAAGCAGGGGGGGGCTACGAGCAGTACTTC. It codes for CASSTQAGGGYEQYF.

The V call is TRBV5-6, the J call TRBJ2-1; 13 bases agree with TRBD2. This CDR3 contains 15 residues. Trimming cost V 4 bases and J 4 bases; bases outside gene matches: 2. Germline V gene sequence: CDR1 SGHDT, CDR2 YYEEEE. CDR3 DNA sequence: TGTGCCAGCAGCGGGGGACTAGCGGGGTACAATGAGCAGTTCTTC. Residues: CASSGGLAGYNEQFF. The variable domain in full, with the rest retrieved from reference TRBV5-6 and TRBJ2-1, is DAGVTQSPTHLIKTRGQQVTLRCSPKSGHDTVSWYQQALGQGPQFIFQYYEEEERQRGNFPDRFSGHQFPNYSSELNVNALLLGDSALYLCASSGGLAGYNEQFFGPGTRLTVL.

The chain links TRBV6-5 to TRBJ1-2, with 10 nucleotides matching TRBD1. The CDR3 has 16 amino acids. Trimming at V came to 0 bases and at J to 8 bases, leaving 9 bases not matched to a gene. The germline CDR1 and CDR2 sequences are MNHEY and SVGAGI. CDR3: CASSYSINPGQGGYTF. The CDR3 region has the DNA TGTGCCAGCAGTTACTCGATAAATCCGGGACAGGGGGGCTACACCTTC.

The gene calls are TRBV5-1 and TRBJ2-3; 7 positions match TRBD1. V trimming: 5 bases; J trimming: 5 bases; junction bases outside the gene matches: 8. Germline V gives CDR1 SGHRS, CDR2 YFSETQ. There are 14 residues in the CDR3. CDR3 in DNA: TGCGCCAGCAGGACGACAGGGTTTGGAGATACGCAGTATTTT. This gives the protein CASRTTGFGDTQYF.

This sequence joins TRBV4-2 and TRBJ1-2; 12 nucleotides align to TRBD1. CDR3 size: 16 residues. V was clipped by 0 bases and J by 5 bases; unmatched bases: 4. CDR1 is LGHNA and CDR2 is YNFKEQ in the germline V gene. CDR3 amino acids: CASSQDGTGGAYGYTF. As DNA, the CDR3 is TGTGCCAGCAGCCAAGACGGGACAGGGGGCGCGTATGGCTACACCTTC.